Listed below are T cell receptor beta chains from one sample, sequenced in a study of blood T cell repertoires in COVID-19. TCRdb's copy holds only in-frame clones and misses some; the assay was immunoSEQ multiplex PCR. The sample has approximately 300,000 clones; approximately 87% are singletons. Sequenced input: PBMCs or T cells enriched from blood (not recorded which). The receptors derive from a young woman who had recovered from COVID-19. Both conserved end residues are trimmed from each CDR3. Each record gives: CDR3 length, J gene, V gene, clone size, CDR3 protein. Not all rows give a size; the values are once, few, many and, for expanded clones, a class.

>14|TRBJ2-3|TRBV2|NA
ATLGTSGLFVGTQY
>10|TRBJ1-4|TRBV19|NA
ASMGPNEKLF
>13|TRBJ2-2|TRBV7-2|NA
ASTFRTPETGELF
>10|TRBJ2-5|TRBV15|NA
ATGSGGETQY
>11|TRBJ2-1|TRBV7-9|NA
ASSLVTVGEQF
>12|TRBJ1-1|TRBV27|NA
ASSPVTGRGLAF
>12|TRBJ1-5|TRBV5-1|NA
ASSLGTGNQPQH
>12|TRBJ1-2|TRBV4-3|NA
ASSQADTYHGYT
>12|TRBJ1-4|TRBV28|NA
ASGQGQSNEKLF
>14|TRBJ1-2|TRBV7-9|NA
ASSPTGGGLGERYT
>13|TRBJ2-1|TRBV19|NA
ASHQERGLYNEQF
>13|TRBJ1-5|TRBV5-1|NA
ASSLETGGSQPQH
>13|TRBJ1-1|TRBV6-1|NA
ASSEGKGGVTEAF
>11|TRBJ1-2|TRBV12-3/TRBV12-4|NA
ASSLSLPAGYT
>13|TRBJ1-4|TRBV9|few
ASSLRVSTNEKLF
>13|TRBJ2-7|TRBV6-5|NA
ASSNRRTGTYEQY
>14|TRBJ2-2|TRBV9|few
ASSAGQGAKTGELF
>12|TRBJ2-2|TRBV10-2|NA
ASSGTGATGELF
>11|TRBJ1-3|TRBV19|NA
ATNQGSGNTIY
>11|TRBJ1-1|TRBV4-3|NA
ASSQELPGMAF
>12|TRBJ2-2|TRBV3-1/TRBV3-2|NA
ASSQKHTGGELF
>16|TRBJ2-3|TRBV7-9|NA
ASSSGTSGGAYGDTQY
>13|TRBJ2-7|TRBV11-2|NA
ASSLVGLESYEQY
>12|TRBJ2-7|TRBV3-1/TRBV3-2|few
ASSPWTGTYEQY
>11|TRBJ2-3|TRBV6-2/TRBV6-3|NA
ASSYIPGDTQY
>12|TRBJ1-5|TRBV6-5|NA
ASRKGTRHQPQH
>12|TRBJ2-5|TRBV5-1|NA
ASSLVGYQETQY
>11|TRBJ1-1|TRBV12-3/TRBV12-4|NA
ASSTDRVAEAF
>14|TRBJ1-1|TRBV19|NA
ASSIDAATRNTEAF
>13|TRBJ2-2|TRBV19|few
ASSMSGSDTGELF
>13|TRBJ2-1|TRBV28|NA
ASSPPGNRGGEQF
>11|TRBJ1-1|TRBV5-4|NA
ASSLGQGEVAF
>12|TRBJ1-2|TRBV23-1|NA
ASSQSKEPYGYT
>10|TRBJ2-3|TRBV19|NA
ASTGGKSTQY
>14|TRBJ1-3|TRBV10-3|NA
AITPTGDSSGNTIY
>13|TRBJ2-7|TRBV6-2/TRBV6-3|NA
ASSEGLGRTYEQY
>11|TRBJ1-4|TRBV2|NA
ASSWTGKRKLF
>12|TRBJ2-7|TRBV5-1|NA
ASSSDATGTEQY
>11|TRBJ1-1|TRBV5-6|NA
ASSLTGSTEAF
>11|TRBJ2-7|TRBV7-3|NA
ASSFEGAGEQY
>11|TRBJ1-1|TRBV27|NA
ASSFIGNTEAF
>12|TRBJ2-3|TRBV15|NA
ATSRATGPDTQY
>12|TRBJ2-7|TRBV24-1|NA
ATSDPTGSNEQY
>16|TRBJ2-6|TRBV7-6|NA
ASSLLSGGQAGANVLT
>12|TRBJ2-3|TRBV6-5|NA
ASSYTGSMDTQY
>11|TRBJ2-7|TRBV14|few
ASSQQARLEQY
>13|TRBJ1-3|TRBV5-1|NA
ASSLDRDSGNTIY
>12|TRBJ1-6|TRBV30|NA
AWSGGQGNSPLH
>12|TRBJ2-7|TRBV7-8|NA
ASVPDRNDYEQY
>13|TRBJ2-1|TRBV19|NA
ASSLTGSSYNEQF
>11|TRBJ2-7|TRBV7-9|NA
ASTGQRTYEQY
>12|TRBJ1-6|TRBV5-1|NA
ASSLGGGNSPLH
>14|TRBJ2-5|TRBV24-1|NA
ATSDSTVGGQETQY
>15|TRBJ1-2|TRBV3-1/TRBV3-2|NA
ARNWAAGAGGTYGYT
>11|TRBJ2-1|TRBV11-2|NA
ASSLADSSEQF
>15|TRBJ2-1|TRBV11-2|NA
ASSLILDRGHTNEQF
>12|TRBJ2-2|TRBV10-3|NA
AIGDRGGTGELF
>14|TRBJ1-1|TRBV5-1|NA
ASSWGTDTMNTEAF